This T cell receptor (beta chain) was identified during a study of CD8 T cells in Susac syndrome. Overall study context: Patients with Susac syndrome were therapy-naive, treated with corticosteroids, or treated with intravenous immunoglobulin alone when blood was collected.

As regards this clonotype: Its cognate antigen is unknown.

Study-wide results and limits: Susac syndrome CD4+ T cell repertoires showed no clonal expansion.

Sequencing of TCR beta was performed on blood CD8+ and CD4+ T cells. Random hexamers were used to reverse transcribe an amount of about 0.45 to 1 ug RNA. TCRdb re-derived calls from the immunoSEQ multiplex PCR reads in MiXCR, one entry per CDR3 protein. The sample comprises under 250,000 distinct CDR3 sequences, 85% to 95% of which are singletons, and roughly 0.14% rests with the top ten. The sample taken for sequencing was CD4+ T cells from PBMCs. This sequence was found in a human donor with Susac syndrome.

CDR3 nucleotide sequence: TGTGCCAGCTCACCACCCCGAGGTCCCGGGGGCCGGTCCGGCTACACCTTC. Its translation is CASSPPRGPGGRSGYTF. The chain employs TRBV18 and TRBJ1-2; D might be TRBD1 (6 bases). CDR3 length equals 17 residues. Per germline, CDR1 KGHSH and CDR2 LQKENI. Deletions cut 0 bases from V and 8 bases from J, with 22 bases between.